This TCR beta chain is drawn from a study of response to subunit inactivated influenza vaccine. Regarding the study as a whole: Few new T cells, the authors suggested, are recruited by each seasonal influenza vaccination.

As regards this clonotype: The target antigen is unknown.

The CDR3 runs to 16 residues. Trimming took off 4 bases at V and 4 bases at J, with 17 bases between the two ends. Germline V CDR1 and CDR2: SGHRS, YFSETQ. TCRdb re-called the RT-PCR reads with MiXCR, one entry per CDR3 protein. This sample has under 850,000 distinct CDR3 sequences, with under 20% found just once. The TCR was taken from a man in his fifties or sixties who received an inactivated influenza vaccine. The sample here was PBMCs from blood, taken 5 days after vaccination. The chain is built from TRBV5-1 and TRBJ2-2; TRBD1 is a possible D gene (5 bases). In nucleotides, the CDR3 is TGCGCCAGCAGCCTCTTCTTGGGCAGGGTCACCGGGGAGCTGTTTTTT. Its protein product is CASSLFLGRVTGELFF.